This is a list of T cell receptor beta chains from one sample in a study of shared clonotypes between healthy human individuals. Here immunoSEQ multiplex PCR was the method, and the copy in TCRdb shows in-frame clones only, minus some. The sample yields around 1.5 million clones, about 98% seen once. Material: naive CD4+ T cells sorted from blood. The source is a young man in good health. Both conserved end residues are part of each CDR3. Fields, in order: CDR3 length, clone size, V gene, J gene, CDR3 protein. Clone size is not always given. Where it is, it says once, few, many or a class for expanded clones.

14,once,TRBV5-1,TRBJ2-3,CASSSGTAEDTQYF
15,-,TRBV11-2,TRBJ2-7,CASSQRLAGAREQYF
16,-,TRBV28,TRBJ2-1,CASSWPSGRGGNEQFF
15,-,TRBV19,TRBJ2-1,CASSLLGTAYNEQFF
15,-,TRBV9,TRBJ2-2,CASSVGLADTGELFF
16,-,TRBV4-1,TRBJ2-3,CASSQRLAGDTDTQYF
13,-,TRBV11-2,TRBJ1-4,CASSATLQGQKTF
15,-,TRBV9,TRBJ2-3,CASSVAGGATDTQYF
15,-,TRBV6-6,TRBJ1-5,CASSYSGESNQPQHF
15,-,TRBV6-5,TRBJ2-3,CASSLRDVGTDTQYF
16,once,TRBV5-1,TRBJ2-3,CASSLVSSGSTDTQYF
17,-,TRBV19,TRBJ2-7,CASKRSLYRQGYYEQYF
17,-,TRBV5-6,TRBJ2-3,CASSLFVRETGTDTQYF
12,-,TRBV29-1,TRBJ2-5,CSANTGMETQYF
14,-,TRBV7-9,TRBJ2-7,CASSPPGLSYEQYF
18,-,TRBV14,TRBJ2-7,CASSQRRGFSGSSYEQYF
15,-,TRBV11-3,TRBJ2-5,CASSLDSDRVETQYF
13,-,TRBV19,TRBJ1-5,CASRGTGDQPQHF
12,-,TRBV29-1,TRBJ2-3,CSGCHSTDTQYF
13,-,TRBV7-2,TRBJ2-1,CASSRPLAGEQFF
18,once,TRBV15,TRBJ2-6,CATSGLAGGPSGANVLTF
15,-,TRBV2,TRBJ1-5,CASSERLADPKPQHF
16,-,TRBV25-1,TRBJ2-6,CASSPLGDSGANVLTF
11,-,TRBV30,TRBJ2-3,CAWSVPTSQYF
14,-,TRBV7-2,TRBJ2-4,CASSLSIAKNIQYF
13,-,TRBV30,TRBJ1-1,CAWKVRGLSEAFF